This TCR beta chain was found in a study of blood T cell repertoires in COVID-19. On the study more broadly: Sources were T cells, B-cell-depleted T cells, or PBMCs; the material itself was cDNA or gDNA.

Profiled with immunoSEQ multiplex PCR; TCRdb holds only in-frame clones, not every one. The table includes roughly 73,000 clones, about 80% detected once. With respect to this clone: The same CDR3 is also encoded by other DNA sequences in this sample.

CDR3 length: 14 residues. Germline-derived CDR1 and CDR2 are KGHSH and LQKENI. V lost 3 bases and J lost 7; bases outside the gene matches: 5. The sequence was collected from a human donor in a cohort sampled during active COVID-19. V usage is TRBV18 and J usage is TRBJ2-7, with 11 positions matching TRBD1. The sequenced material came from peripheral blood. CDR3 DNA: TGTGCCAGCTCACCGCCGGGACAGGGGGGGGAGCAGTACTTC. It codes for CASSPPGQGGEQYF.